This TCR beta chain was sequenced in a study of shared clonotypes between healthy human individuals. General study findings and limits: It was the non-shared clonotypes that had lower generation probabilities than clonotypes shared by all four donors.

CDR3 length equals 16 residues. V was cut by 5 bases and J by 0 bases, with 13 bases left in between. CDR1 is SGHTA, CDR2 FQGTGA, per germline. A split of CD4+ cells into CD45RA+ naive and CD45RA-negative memory subsets was performed. Regarding this clone: The antigen is unknown.

Researchers ran the assay at a deep level. Produced via immunoSEQ multiplex PCR; TCRdb's table is partial and in-frame only. The sample includes 780,000 or so clones, 72% of them seen just once. V usage is TRBV7-3 and J usage is TRBJ2-2; possible D gene TRBD1, 5 bases. Sequenced input: memory CD4+ T cells sorted from blood. Subset: CD45RA-negative fraction. The source is a woman aged 25 to 39 in good health. The CDR3 loop reads CASSPLGRANTGELFF. CDR3 sequence (DNA): TGTGCCAGCAGCCCTTTGGGCAGGGCGAACACCGGGGAGCTGTTTTTT.